This record concerns one TCR beta chain sequence. TCRdb independently ran MiXCR on the 5' RACE reads; one entry per CDR3 protein. The sample contains roughly 50,000 distinct CDR3 sequences, 24% of which appear only once. Sequencing was performed on tumor-infiltrating naive CD4+ T cells sorted from the breast tumor. Described subset: naive CD4+ T cells, CD4+CD45RA+CD25-. The TCR sequence derives from a female donor with breast cancer.

Written as DNA, the CDR3 is TGTGCCAGCAAGCCAGGGGGTGGTGAGCAGTTCTTC. Translated, it gives CASKPGGGEQFF. This chain connects TRBV28 to TRBJ2-1; TRBD1 aligns across 7 bases. The germline V gene has CDR1 MDHEN and CDR2 SYDVKM. Trimming removed 7 bases from V and 9 bases from J; junction bases left unmatched: 6. The length of the CDR3 is 12 residues.